This TCR beta chain was retrieved from a study of T cell repertoires in cytomegalovirus infection. Study-wide context: CMV epitopes used comprised recently identified HLA-C-restricted ones and well-studied HLA-B-restricted ones. Indications came from public TCR beta signatures; they pointed to CMV infection and to a matching HLA type. Study-wide results and caveats: CMV-specific TCR beta clonotypes restricted by HLA-C dominated the ex vivo response.

Germline V CDR1 and CDR2: SGHAT, FQNNGV. The CDR3 sequence is 16 residues long. V was trimmed by 6 bases and J by 0 bases, leaving 17 bases between them. TCRdb re-called the reads through MiXCR, storing one row per CDR3 protein. The table records 100,000 to 150,000 distinct CDR3 sequences, around 30% of them present only once. The table lists this clonotype with a few counts. What it binds is not known. This chain joins TRBV11-2 and TRBJ2-5, with D perhaps matching TRBD2 (5 bases). The sequences come from CD8+ T cells from cultured PBMCs, collected from culture after CMV antigen stimulation. This TCR derives from a human donor in good health (CMV status not recorded). Some clones in this sample may be carry-over from other donors' samples. CDR3 DNA sequence: TGTGCCAGCAGTTCCGGTCCCAGCGGACACCAAGAGACCCAGTACTTC. It codes for CASSSGPSGHQETQYF.